One and the same sample provided the 11 T cell receptor beta chains below, sequenced in a study of T cell responses to AZD1222 COVID-19 vaccine. Data came from immunoSEQ multiplex PCR; TCRdb stores just in-frame clones and leaves some out. Of approximately 110,000 clones listed, approximately 89% are singletons. The sample in question was peripheral blood, obtained 28 days after the second AZD1222 dose. These receptors were collected from an adult who received the AZD1222 COVID-19 vaccine.

This clone was recorded a few times. This rearrangement joins TRBV14 to TRBJ1-5; TRBD1 agrees at 7 bases. V was pared by 1 base and J by 11 bases, with 11 bases of the junction left unmatched. CDR3 length: 15 residues. Germline loops: CDR1 SGHDN, CDR2 FVKESK. The CDR3 protein is CASSQGGRGDEAQHF. CDR3 nucleotides: TGTGCCAGCAGCCAAGGAGGCAGGGGGGACGAGGCCCAGCATTTT.

CDR3 amino acids: CASNPILGSANTGELFF. For the CDR3, the DNA is TGCGCCAGCAACCCTATTCTCGGGAGCGCGAACACCGGGGAGCTGTTTTTT. The chain links TRBV5-1 to TRBJ2-2, with D perhaps TRBD2 (6 bases). Germline V gives CDR1 SGHRS, CDR2 YFSETQ. CDR3 length: 17 residues. V shed 6 bases and J shed 0 bases, with 18 bases lying between them. The full variable domain, completed using reference TRBV5-1 and TRBJ2-2, is KAGVTQTPRYLIKTRGQQVTLSCSPISGHRSVSWYQQTPGQGLQFLFEYFSETQRNKGNFPGRFSGRQFSNSRSEMNVSTLELGDSALYLCASNPILGSANTGELFFGEGSRLTVL.

This sequence joins TRBV6-6 and TRBJ2-3; no definite D call. Trimming stripped 3 bases from V and 2 bases from J, with 15 bases between. The CDR3 length is 16 residues. Germline V gene sequence: CDR1 MNHNY, CDR2 SVGAGI (reference sequence). Here the CDR3 reads CASSYELPIDTDTQYF. DNA of the CDR3: TGTGCCAGCAGTTATGAACTCCCCATAGACACAGATACGCAGTATTTT.

The gene calls are TRBV28 and TRBJ2-7; D gene ambiguous. This CDR3 contains 13 residues. Germline CDR1 reads MDHEN; CDR2 reads SYDVKM. Trimming left V 10 bases short and J 6 bases short, with 19 bases between. In DNA, the CDR3 is TGTGCCATTGAAGGCTTTACCTCGGGCGAGCAGTACTTC. The encoded protein is CAIEGFTSGEQYF.

The V gene is TRBV24-1, the J gene TRBJ2-1; D gene ambiguous. CDR1 is KGHDR, CDR2 SFDVKD, per germline. The CDR3 has 13 amino acids. V was trimmed by 3 bases and J by 1 base, leaving 3 bases between them. The chain's CDR3 is CATSDGSYNEQFF. The CDR3 DNA reads TGTGCCACCAGTGATGGTTCCTACAATGAGCAGTTCTTC.

The chain has TRBV11-1 and TRBJ2-1; tentatively, D is TRBD1 or TRBD2 (5 bases each). Germline V gene data show CDR1 as SGHAT and CDR2 as FQDESV (reference sequence). V was trimmed by 5 bases and J by 6 bases, leaving 17 bases between them. CDR3 length: 15 amino acids. The CDR3 region is CASSPGTYKGNEQFF. CDR3 DNA sequence: TGTGCCAGCAGCCCCGGGACCTACAAGGGCAATGAGCAGTTCTTC.

The chain recombines TRBV6-6 with TRBJ2-2; D gene unclear. The length of the CDR3 is 14 residues. Germline lookup yields CDR1 MNHNY and CDR2 SVGAGI (reference sequence). Trimming left V 6 bases short and J 6 bases short, with 14 bases between. DNA for the CDR3: TGTGCCAGCAGGCCGGGTGGGGTGGCCGGGGAGCTGTTTTTT. Amino acids: CASRPGGVAGELFF.

The chain carries TRBV5-1 and TRBJ1-1; possible D gene TRBD1, 6 bases. This CDR3 comprises 13 residues. Deletions cut 7 bases from V and 4 bases from J, with 14 bases between. Germline V gene data show CDR1 as SGHRS and CDR2 as YFSETQ. CDR3 sequence reads: CASSQTGSTEAFF. CDR3 bases: TGCGCCAGCTCCCAGACAGGATCCACTGAAGCTTTCTTT. Full variable domain (missing parts from reference TRBV5-1 and TRBJ1-1): KAGVTQTPRYLIKTRGQQVTLSCSPISGHRSVSWYQQTPGQGLQFLFEYFSETQRNKGNFPGRFSGRQFSNSRSEMNVSTLELGDSALYLCASSQTGSTEAFFGQGTRLTVV.

The chain employs TRBV7-2 and TRBJ1-5; 8 bases are shared with TRBD1. Germline assignment: CDR1 SGHTA and CDR2 FQGNSA. V dropped 5 bases and J dropped 7; count of bases not matched to a gene: 16. This CDR3 spans 17 amino acids. The CDR3 DNA reads TGTGCCAGCAGCCATCTGCGGGTGGACAGGGTAAGACAGCCCCAGCATTTT. Translated: CASSHLRVDRVRQPQHF.

This sequence joins TRBV28 and TRBJ1-2, with 7 bases lining up with TRBD1. CDR3 length equals 17 residues. With V trimmed by 5 bases and J by 3 bases, 15 bases remained unmatched. The germline V gene encodes CDR1 MDHEN and CDR2 SYDVKM. CDR3 loop: CASSLREGARGYYGYTF. CDR3 DNA sequence: TGTGCCAGCAGTCTGAGGGAGGGGGCGCGAGGGTACTATGGCTACACCTTC.

This rearrangement joins TRBV6-2 or TRBV6-3 to TRBJ1-2; possible D gene TRBD1, 6 bases. Trimming took off 4 bases at V and 7 bases at J, with 7 bases between the two ends. The CDR3 extends over 11 amino acids. CDR1 and CDR2 from the germline V gene are MNHEY and SVGEGT. The CDR3 sequence is CASSSGVGYTF. The CDR3 nucleotides read TGTGCCAGCAGTTCAGGGGTTGGCTACACCTTC.